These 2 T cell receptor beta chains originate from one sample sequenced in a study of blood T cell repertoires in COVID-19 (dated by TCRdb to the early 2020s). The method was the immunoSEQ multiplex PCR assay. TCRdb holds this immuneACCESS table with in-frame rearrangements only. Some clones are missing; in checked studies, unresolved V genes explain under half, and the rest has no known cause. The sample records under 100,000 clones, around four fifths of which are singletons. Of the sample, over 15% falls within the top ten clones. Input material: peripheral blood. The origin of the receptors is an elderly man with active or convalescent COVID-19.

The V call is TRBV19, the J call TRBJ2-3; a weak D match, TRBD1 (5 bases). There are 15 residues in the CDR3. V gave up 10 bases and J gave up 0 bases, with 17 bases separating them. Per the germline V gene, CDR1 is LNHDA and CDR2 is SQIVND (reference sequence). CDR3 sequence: CATMGLDTSTDTQYF. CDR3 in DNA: TGTGCCACCATGGGGTTGGACACTAGCACAGATACGCAGTATTTT.

CDR3 protein: CASSELWTGGTEAFF. Here the CDR3 DNA reads TGTGCCAGCAGTGAACTTTGGACAGGAGGTACTGAAGCTTTCTTT. This chain connects TRBV6-1 to TRBJ1-1; 7 nucleotides match TRBD1. With 2 bases clipped from V and 5 bases from J, the junction kept 8 bases outside the gene matches. CDR1 and CDR2 (germline): MNHNS, SASEGT. CDR3 length: 15 residues.